This T cell receptor beta chain was documented in a study of graft-versus-host responses after intestinal transplantation (TCRdb year 2021). About the investigation overall: The transplants that recipients got were multivisceral, liver-intestinal, or isolated intestinal. Every recipient was given anti-thymocyte globulin induction, then maintenance tacrolimus and steroids for about 3 years. After intestinal transplantation, graft-versus-host and host-versus-graft alloreactive T cell clones in the graft, circulation and bone marrow were tracked using bulk TCR-beta CDR3 sequencing. To identify alloreactive clones, pre-transplant mixed lymphocyte reaction products were sequenced and then compared with unstimulated pre-transplant donor and recipient T cells. A cohort of about 25 intestinal transplant recipients, including one retransplant, was enrolled, and a few patients lacking pretransplant specimens were excluded. Donor T cell macrochimerism was defined as a peak of at least 4% donor T cells among recipient peripheral blood mononuclear cells. Instead of going to the commercial service, samples from a few later patients were sequenced in-house on an Illumina MiSeq and processed with MiXCR. The paper's findings and limits, for the study overall: GvH clones were found in recipient bone marrow, and some of the GvH clones appeared earlier in ileal mucosa or blood, which is consistent with an intestinal mucosal origin. Early after transplant, declines in HvG clones were associated with peak levels of circulating GvH clones. The relatively low number and heterogeneity of intestinal transplant patients limited the conclusions. In the allografts of patients with donor T cell macrochimerism, GvH to HvG T cell clonal ratios were high.

CDR1 is given as GTSNPN and CDR2 as SVGIG, both from the germline V gene (reference sequence). The CDR3 holds 14 amino acids from the cysteine to the phenylalanine. The read is trimmed to its CDR3 DNA, 42 bases read in frame from base 1. The library was prepared using the immunoSEQ multiplex PCR assay. For most patients, genomic DNA was isolated with the Qiagen DNeasy Blood and Tissue Kit and shipped frozen to Adaptive Biotechnologies for TCR sequencing. High-throughput TCR-beta CDR3 sequencing of genomic DNA from most patients was performed by Adaptive Biotechnologies. In the paper's pipeline: Adaptive's ImmunoSEQ software supplied the TCR sequencing data for roughly 17 patients, while MiXCR and VDJtools were used to process a few other patients. CD4 versus CD8 sorting errors were corrected by removing sequences found in both subsets at a frequency ratio below 5:1. CDR3 nucleotide sequences shared between donor and recipient were removed because their origin could not be assigned. Alloreactive clones required at least 2-fold expansion over unstimulated cells and minimum CFSE-low frequency of 0.002% (template counts) or 0.001% (read counts). Clones were considered mappable if detected in sequenced pre-transplant spleen, lymph node, or MLR CFSE-low populations of the donor or recipient. The cumulative frequency of alloreactive clones was calculated as a percentage of all sequences, weighted by copy number. In TCRdb, the immuneACCESS table is reduced to in-frame sequences with V and J assigned. These tables do not hold every clone; where another copy was compared, an unresolved V gene accounts for under half, and the others remain unexplained. That table is the source of V, J and clone size, and D and trimming were worked out from the DNA. In all, the sample holds tens of thousands of clones, and around 91% of those were seen once. 0.1% of the sample lies in the top ten.

In the case of this clone: Its antigen is not yet known. No much larger clone is present one base from it, and per-base qualities are unavailable.

What this sample's time point label stands for: cells obtained before transplantation from donor or recipient. CD3+CD4+ and CD3+CD8+ populations were FACS-sorted from unstimulated pre-transplant donor and recipient cells taken from spleen or lymph nodes. Sequencing was performed on unstimulated CD4+ T cells sorted from spleen or lymph node cells, taken before intestinal transplant. The receptor chain draws on TRBV30 and TRBJ2-2, with 10 central nucleotides matching TRBD1. This receptor was obtained from a human donor who received an intestinal transplant. The CDR3 amino acid sequence is: CARTGGVNTGELFF. The sequence in DNA is TGTGCACGGACAGGGGGGGTTAACACCGGGGAGCTGTTTTTT.